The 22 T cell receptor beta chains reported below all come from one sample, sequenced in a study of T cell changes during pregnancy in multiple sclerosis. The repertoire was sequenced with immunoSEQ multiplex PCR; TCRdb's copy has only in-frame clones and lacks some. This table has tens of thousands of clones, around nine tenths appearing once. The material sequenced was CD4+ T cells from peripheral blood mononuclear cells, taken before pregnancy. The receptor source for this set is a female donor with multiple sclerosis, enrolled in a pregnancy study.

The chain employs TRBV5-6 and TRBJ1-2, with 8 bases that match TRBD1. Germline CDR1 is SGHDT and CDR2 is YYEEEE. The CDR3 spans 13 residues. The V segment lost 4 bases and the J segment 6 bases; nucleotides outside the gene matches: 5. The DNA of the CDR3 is TGTGCCAGCAGCCTCGACAGGGGACATGGCTACACCTTC. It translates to CASSLDRGHGYTF.

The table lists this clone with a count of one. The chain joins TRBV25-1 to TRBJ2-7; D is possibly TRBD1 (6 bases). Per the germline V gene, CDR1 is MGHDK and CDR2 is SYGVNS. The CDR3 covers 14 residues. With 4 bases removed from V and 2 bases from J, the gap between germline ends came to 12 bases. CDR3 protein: CASSGIEGAYEQYF. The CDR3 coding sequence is TGTGCCAGCAGTGGGATCGAGGGGGCCTACGAGCAGTACTTC.

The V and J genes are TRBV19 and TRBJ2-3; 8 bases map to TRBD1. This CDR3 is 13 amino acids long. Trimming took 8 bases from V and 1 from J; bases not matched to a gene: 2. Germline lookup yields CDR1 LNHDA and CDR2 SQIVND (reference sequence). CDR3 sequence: CASETGGTDTQYF. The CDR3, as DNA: TGTGCCAGTGAGACAGGGGGCACAGATACGCAGTATTTT.

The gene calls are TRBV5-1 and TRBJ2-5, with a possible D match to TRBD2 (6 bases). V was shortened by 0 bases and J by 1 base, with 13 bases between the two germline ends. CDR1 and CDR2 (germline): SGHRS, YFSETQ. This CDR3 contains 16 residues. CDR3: CASSLGLGHPQETQYF. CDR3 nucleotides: TGCGCCAGCAGCTTGGGACTAGGACACCCCCAAGAGACCCAGTACTTC.

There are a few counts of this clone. The CDR3 region has the DNA TGTGCCAGTAAGAAACGGACAGGGGTGAACACTGAAGCTTTCTTT. Its protein is CASKKRTGVNTEAFF. This chain joins TRBV19 and TRBJ1-1; 9 bases match TRBD1. This CDR3 has 15 amino acids. V shed 7 bases and J 0 bases; nucleotides not matched to a gene: 6. CDR1 and CDR2 (germline): LNHDA, SQIVND (reference sequence).

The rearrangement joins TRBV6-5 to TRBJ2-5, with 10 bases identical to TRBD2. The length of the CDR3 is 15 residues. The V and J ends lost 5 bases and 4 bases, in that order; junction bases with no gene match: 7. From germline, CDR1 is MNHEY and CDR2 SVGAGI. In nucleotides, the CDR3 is TGTGCCAGCAGTCGGACTAGCGGCCCTTTAGAGACCCAGTACTTC. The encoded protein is CASSRTSGPLETQYF.

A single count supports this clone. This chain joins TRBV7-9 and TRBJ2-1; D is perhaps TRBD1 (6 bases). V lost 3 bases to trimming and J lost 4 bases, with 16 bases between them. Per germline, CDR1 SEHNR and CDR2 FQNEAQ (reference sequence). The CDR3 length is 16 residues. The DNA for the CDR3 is TGTGCCAGCAGCTTCGTGGGAACAGGGACATACAATGAGCAGTTCTTC. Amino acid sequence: CASSFVGTGTYNEQFF.

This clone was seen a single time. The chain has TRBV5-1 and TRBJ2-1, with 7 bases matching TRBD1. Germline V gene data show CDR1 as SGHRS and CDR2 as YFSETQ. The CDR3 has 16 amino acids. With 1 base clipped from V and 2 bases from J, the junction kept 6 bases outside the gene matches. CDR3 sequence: CASSLTTGTAYNEQFF. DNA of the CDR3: TGCGCCAGCAGCTTGACCACCGGGACAGCCTACAATGAGCAGTTCTTC.

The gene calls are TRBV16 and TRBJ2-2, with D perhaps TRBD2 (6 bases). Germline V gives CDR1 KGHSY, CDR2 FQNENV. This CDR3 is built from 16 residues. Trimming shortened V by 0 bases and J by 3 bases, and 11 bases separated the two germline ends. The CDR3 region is CASSQSPGTHTGELFF. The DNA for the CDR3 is TGTGCCAGCAGCCAATCCCCCGGGACTCACACCGGGGAGCTGTTTTTT.

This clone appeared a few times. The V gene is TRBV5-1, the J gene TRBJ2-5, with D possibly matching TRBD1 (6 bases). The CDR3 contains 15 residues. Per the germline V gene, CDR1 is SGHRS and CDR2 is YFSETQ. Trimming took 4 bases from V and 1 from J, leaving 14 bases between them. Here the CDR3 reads CASSPDRRLQETQYF. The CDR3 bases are TGCGCCAGCAGCCCCGACAGGCGCCTCCAAGAGACCCAGTACTTC. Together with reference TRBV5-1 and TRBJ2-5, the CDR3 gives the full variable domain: KAGVTQTPRYLIKTRGQQVTLSCSPISGHRSVSWYQQTPGQGLQFLFEYFSETQRNKGNFPGRFSGRQFSNSRSEMNVSTLELGDSALYLCASSPDRRLQETQYFGPGTRLLVL.

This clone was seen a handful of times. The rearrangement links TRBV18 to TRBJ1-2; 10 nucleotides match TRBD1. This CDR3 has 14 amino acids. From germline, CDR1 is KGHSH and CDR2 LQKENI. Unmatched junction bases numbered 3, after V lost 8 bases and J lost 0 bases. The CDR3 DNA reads TGTGCCAGCGCAGACAGGGGGCCTAACTATGGCTACACCTTC. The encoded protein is CASADRGPNYGYTF.

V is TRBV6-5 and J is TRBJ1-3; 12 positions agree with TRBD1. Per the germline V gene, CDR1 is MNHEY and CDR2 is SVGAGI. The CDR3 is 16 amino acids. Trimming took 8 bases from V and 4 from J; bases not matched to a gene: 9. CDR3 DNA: TGTGCCAGCGGTTCCGGGACAGGGGGCGTCGGAAACACCATATATTTT. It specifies CASGSGTGGVGNTIYF.

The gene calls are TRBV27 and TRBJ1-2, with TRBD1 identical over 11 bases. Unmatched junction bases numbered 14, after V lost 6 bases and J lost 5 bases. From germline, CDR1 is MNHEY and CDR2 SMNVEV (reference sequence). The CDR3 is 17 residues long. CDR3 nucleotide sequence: TGTGCCAGCAGGGGTGGGGACAGGGGGTCTGAGGGGTATGGCTACACCTTC. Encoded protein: CASRGGDRGSEGYGYTF.

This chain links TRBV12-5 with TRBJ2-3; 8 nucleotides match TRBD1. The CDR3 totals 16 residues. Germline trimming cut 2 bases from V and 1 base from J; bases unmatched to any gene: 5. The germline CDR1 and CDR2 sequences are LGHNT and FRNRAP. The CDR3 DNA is TGTGCTAGTGGTTTGTATACGGGACAGGGCACAGATACGCAGTATTTT. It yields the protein CASGLYTGQGTDTQYF.

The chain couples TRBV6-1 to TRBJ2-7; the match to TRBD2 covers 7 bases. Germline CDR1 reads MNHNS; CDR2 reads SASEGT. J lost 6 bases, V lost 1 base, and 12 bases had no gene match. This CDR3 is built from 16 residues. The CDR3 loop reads CASSEGGYGRASEQYF. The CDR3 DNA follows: TGTGCCAGCAGTGAAGGGGGGTATGGGAGGGCGTCCGAGCAGTACTTC.

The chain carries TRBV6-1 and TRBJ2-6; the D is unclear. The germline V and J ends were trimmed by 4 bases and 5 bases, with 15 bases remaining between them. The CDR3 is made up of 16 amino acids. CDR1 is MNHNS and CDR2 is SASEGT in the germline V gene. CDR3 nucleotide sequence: TGTGCCAGCAGTGTAAATGCACAAAGTCGGGCCAACGTCCTGACTTTC. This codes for CASSVNAQSRANVLTF.

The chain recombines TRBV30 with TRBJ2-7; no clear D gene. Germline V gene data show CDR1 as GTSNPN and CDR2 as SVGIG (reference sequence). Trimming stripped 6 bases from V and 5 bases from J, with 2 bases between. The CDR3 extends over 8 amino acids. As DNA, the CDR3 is TGTGCCTGTAACGAGCAGTACTTC. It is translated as CACNEQYF. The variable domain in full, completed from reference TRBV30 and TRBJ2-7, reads SQTIHQWPATLVQPVGSPLSLECTVEGTSNPNLYWYRQAAGRGLQLLFYSVGIGQISSEVPQNLSASRPQDRQFILSSKKLLLSDSGFYLCACNEQYFGPGTRLTVT.

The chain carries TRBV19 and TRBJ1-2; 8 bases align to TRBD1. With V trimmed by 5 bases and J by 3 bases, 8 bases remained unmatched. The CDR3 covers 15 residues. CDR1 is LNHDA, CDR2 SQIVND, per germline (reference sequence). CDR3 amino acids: CASSGGGRGHYGYTF. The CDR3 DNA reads TGTGCCAGTAGTGGCGGAGGCAGGGGGCACTATGGCTACACCTTC.

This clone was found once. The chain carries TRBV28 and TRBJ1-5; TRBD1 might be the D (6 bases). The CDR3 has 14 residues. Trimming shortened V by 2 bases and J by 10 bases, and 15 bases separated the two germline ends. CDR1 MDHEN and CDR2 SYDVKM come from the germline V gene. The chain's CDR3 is CASSLRVAGAPQHF. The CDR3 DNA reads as TGTGCCAGCAGTTTAAGGGTAGCAGGGGCCCCCCAGCATTTT.

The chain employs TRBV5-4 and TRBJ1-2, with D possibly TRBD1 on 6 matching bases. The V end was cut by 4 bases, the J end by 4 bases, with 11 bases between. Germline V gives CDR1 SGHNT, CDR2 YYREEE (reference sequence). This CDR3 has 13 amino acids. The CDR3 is CASSPGTLYGYTF. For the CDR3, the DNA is TGTGCCAGCAGCCCCGGGACACTCTATGGCTACACCTTC.

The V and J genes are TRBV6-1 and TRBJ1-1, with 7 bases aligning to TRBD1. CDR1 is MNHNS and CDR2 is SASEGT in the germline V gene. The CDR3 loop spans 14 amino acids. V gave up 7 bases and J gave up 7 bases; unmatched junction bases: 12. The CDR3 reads CASISTGIWGEAFF. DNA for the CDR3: TGTGCCAGCATTTCGACAGGGATATGGGGTGAAGCTTTCTTT.

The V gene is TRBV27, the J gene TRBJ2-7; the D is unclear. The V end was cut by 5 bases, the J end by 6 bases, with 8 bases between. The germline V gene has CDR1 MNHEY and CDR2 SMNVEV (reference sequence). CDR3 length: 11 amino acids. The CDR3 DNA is TGTGCCAGCAGTCCGGGTGGCGAGCAGTACTTC. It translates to CASSPGGEQYF.